These 2 T cell receptor beta chains originate from one sample sequenced in a study of early T cells in non-severe SARS-CoV-2 infection. TCRdb re-analysed the 5' RACE reads in MiXCR, keeping a single row per CDR3 protein. The sample lists more than 80,000 distinct CDR3 sequences, approximately 15% seen once, with around 7% in the top ten. Material: whole blood. The receptors here all came from an adult who was a healthcare worker with PCR-confirmed SARS-CoV-2 infection or an uninfected control (not recorded which).

The chain couples TRBV29-1 to TRBJ2-1, with D tentatively TRBD1 or TRBD2 (6 bases each). The CDR3 has 12 amino acids. V shed 4 bases and J shed 6 bases, with 10 bases lying between them. The germline CDR1 and CDR2 sequences are SQVTM and ANQGSEA. CDR3 protein: CSVAQGGNEQFF. In DNA, the CDR3 is TGCAGCGTTGCACAGGGAGGCAATGAGCAGTTCTTC.

This clonotype was detected a few times. The chain recombines TRBV6-1 with TRBJ2-4, with 7 bases lining up with TRBD1. This CDR3 region has 12 residues. Germline-derived CDR1 and CDR2 are MNHNS and SASEGT. V was clipped by 3 bases and J by 16 bases; unmatched bases: 9. The CDR3 region has the DNA TGTGCCAGCAGTGAGGGGAACAGGGGAGAATACTTC. This encodes CASSEGNRGEYF.